The 13 T cell receptor beta chains reported below all come from one sample, sequenced in a study of beta chain features in type 1 diabetes. Study outcomes and limitations: Among all four CD4+ subsets, Type 1 diabetes patients had TCRB CDR3s that were moderately but significantly shorter.

The whole isolated RNA underwent reverse transcription, so sequencing captured expressed TCRB transcripts. The assay was immunoSEQ multiplex PCR, and TCRdb's table has in-frame clones only and misses some. Here the sample spans roughly 24,000 clones, about 69% being singletons. Their target antigens are unknown. The material sequenced was Tregs from blood. The source of these receptors is a young man with type 1 diabetes.

The chain employs TRBV19 and TRBJ1-1; no firm D call. Germline V gene data show CDR1 as LNHDA and CDR2 as SQIVND (reference sequence). The CDR3 contains 12 residues. V was pared by 8 bases and J by 5 bases, with 12 bases between. CDR3 DNA sequence: TGTGCCAGTTGCTCTGAGGGTACTGAAGCTTTCTTT. Protein product: CASCSEGTEAFF.

The rearrangement uses TRBV19 and TRBJ2-5, with D perhaps matching TRBD2 (6 bases). Per the germline V gene, CDR1 is LNHDA and CDR2 is SQIVND (reference sequence). CDR3 length: 15 amino acids. Trimming cost V 6 bases and J 2 bases, with 16 bases left between them. The CDR3 DNA is TGTGCCAGTAGCATGATCGGGACTGAGCAAGAGACCCAGTACTTC. This encodes CASSMIGTEQETQYF.

This clone turned up a few times. This chain joins TRBV29-1 and TRBJ2-1, with 7 bases identical to TRBD1. J lost 4 bases, V lost 7 bases, and 7 bases had no gene match. The CDR3 covers 13 residues. Germline lookup yields CDR1 SQVTM and CDR2 ANQGSEA. The CDR3, as DNA: TGCAGCGCCGGGACAGTACTTTACAATGAGCAGTTCTTC. It is translated as CSAGTVLYNEQFF.

This clone has more than one count but fewer than ten. The chain has TRBV7-9 and TRBJ2-7; 7 nucleotides agree with TRBD2. The length of the CDR3 is 15 residues. The V segment lost 5 bases and the J segment 6 bases; nucleotides outside the gene matches: 13. Germline lookup yields CDR1 SEHNR and CDR2 FQNEAQ (reference sequence). The CDR3 nucleotides are TGTGCCAGCAGCGCACATTGGGGGGGGGATTCCGAGCAGTACTTC. It translates to CASSAHWGGDSEQYF.

This chain joins TRBV9 and TRBJ2-1, with 8 bases matching TRBD2. The V gene end was trimmed by 0 bases and the J gene end by 2 bases; junction bases not matched to a gene: 4. Germline V gives CDR1 SGDLS, CDR2 YYNGEE. This CDR3 has 16 residues. The CDR3 loop reads CASSVVQRGPYNEQFF. CDR3 DNA sequence: TGTGCCAGCAGCGTAGTCCAGCGGGGGCCCTACAATGAGCAGTTCTTC.

The chain recombines TRBV9 with TRBJ2-2; perhaps TRBD1 as D (5 bases). Germline assignment: CDR1 SGDLS and CDR2 YYNGEE. Trimming took off 0 bases at V and 3 bases at J, with 9 bases between the two ends. The length of the CDR3 is 15 residues. In nucleotides, the CDR3 is TGTGCCAGCAGCGTAGGGGGCCAGTACACCGGGGAGCTGTTTTTT. As protein: CASSVGGQYTGELFF.

The CDR3 DNA sequence: TGTGCCAGCAGTAAAGGACTGTCCTCTGGAAACACCATATATTTT. Translated: CASSKGLSSGNTIYF. The gene calls are TRBV6-9 and TRBJ1-3; D unclear. Germline CDR1 reads MNHGY; CDR2 reads SVAAGI. V lost 5 bases to trimming and J lost 0 bases, with 11 bases between them. This CDR3 comprises 15 residues.

The V call is TRBV5-6, the J call TRBJ2-5; D gene ambiguous. V was clipped by 2 bases and J by 4 bases, with 3 bases between them. This CDR3 has 11 residues. Germline values: CDR1 SGHDT, CDR2 YYEEEE. The CDR3: CASSFLETQYF. The CDR3 DNA follows: TGTGCCAGCAGCTTCCTAGAGACCCAGTACTTC.

The CDR3 here is CASSPPSRSGEQYF. CDR3 DNA: TGTGCCAGCTCACCACCGTCACGGTCTGGCGAGCAGTACTTC. The chain has TRBV18 and TRBJ2-7; D call uncertain. There are 14 residues in the CDR3. V gave up 0 bases and J gave up 6 bases, with 12 bases separating them. CDR1 is KGHSH and CDR2 is LQKENI in the germline V gene.

The chain carries TRBV7-9 and TRBJ1-1; D gene unclear. Trimming took off 5 bases at V and 3 bases at J, with 19 bases between the two ends. The CDR3 spans 16 residues. Germline assignment: CDR1 SEHNR and CDR2 FQNEAQ (reference sequence). The CDR3 spells CASSRLKSLSDTEAFF. CDR3 bases: TGTGCCAGCAGCCGTCTCAAAAGTTTGTCGGACACTGAAGCTTTCTTT.

The chain has TRBV2 and TRBJ2-7; 7 nucleotides match TRBD2. The J segment lost 2 bases and the V segment lost 4 bases, leaving 5 bases of the junction unmatched. Germline values: CDR1 SNHLY, CDR2 FYNNEI. This CDR3 spans 14 amino acids. The CDR3 coding sequence is TGTGCCAGCAGTGTGGCGGGACTACCCTACGAGCAGTACTTC. Residues: CASSVAGLPYEQYF.

The V call is TRBV25-1, the J call TRBJ2-1; TRBD2 matches 7 bases. Germline loops: CDR1 MGHDK, CDR2 SYGVNS. V lost 4 bases to trimming and J lost 2 bases; unmatched junction nucleotides: 8. This CDR3 region has 16 residues. CDR3 loop: CASSAGGSGPYNEQFF. The CDR3 nucleotides are TGTGCCAGCAGTGCCGGGGGGTCGGGGCCCTACAATGAGCAGTTCTTC.

The CDR3 here is CASSLIGRGYTF. DNA for the CDR3: TGTGCCAGCAGCCTGATTGGGCGTGGCTACACCTTC. V usage is TRBV7-2 and J usage is TRBJ1-2; D gene uncertain. CDR1 is SGHTA, CDR2 FQGNSA, per germline. Trimming took 5 bases from V and 7 from J, leaving 11 bases between them. The CDR3 has 12 amino acids. Drawing the rest from reference TRBV7-2 and TRBJ1-2, the complete variable domain is GAGVSQSPSNKVTEKGKDVELRCDPISGHTALYWYRQSLGQGLEFLIYFQGNSAPDKSGLPSDRFSAERTGGSVSTLTIQRTQQEDSAVYLCASSLIGRGYTFGSGTRLTVV.